This TCR beta chain was captured in a study of T cell responses to AZD1222 COVID-19 vaccine. Findings of the study overall: Clonal diversity was possibly underestimated, and white British individuals and females predominated among donors. Within unmutated variant regions lay the reported targets of nearly half of spike-specific TCRs. Spike-specific TCR breadth and depth went up after people got two AZD1222 doses.

For this clone: Its matching antigen is unknown.

Some clones are missing from TCRdb's copy, which holds only in-frame ones; the method was immunoSEQ multiplex PCR. The data show 95,000 to 150,000 clones, approximately 92% seen once. The CDR3 contains 15 residues. The junction had 4 bases not matched to a gene; V was cut back by 5 bases and J by 1 base. Looked up from germline, CDR1 is SGHRS and CDR2 is YFSETQ. This TCR derives from an adult in good health. The V call is TRBV5-1, the J call TRBJ2-1, with 9 bases fitting TRBD1. The source material was peripheral blood, sampled on day 0 of AZD1222 vaccination. The CDR3 loop reads CASRPDRGSYNEQFF. The CDR3 DNA sequence: TGCGCCAGCAGACCCGACAGGGGGTCCTACAATGAGCAGTTCTTC. The variable domain in full, completed from reference TRBV5-1 and TRBJ2-1, reads KAGVTQTPRYLIKTRGQQVTLSCSPISGHRSVSWYQQTPGQGLQFLFEYFSETQRNKGNFPGRFSGRQFSNSRSEMNVSTLELGDSALYLCASRPDRGSYNEQFFGPGTRLTVL.